This TCR beta chain appears in the sequencing data of a study of technical replicates of blood from a few donors. Clones were read by immunoSEQ multiplex PCR, and TCRdb kept only the in-frame ones, dropping some. The repertoire holds under 90,000 clones, about 94% seen once, with 0.25% to 0.3% in the top ten. The CDR3 consists of 13 residues. The germline CDR1 and CDR2 sequences are SSHAT and FNYEAQ (reference sequence). Trimming removed 3 bases at V and 6 bases at J, with 12 bases between. This TCR came from a human donor in good health. The gene calls are TRBV7-7 and TRBJ2-7; a weak D match, TRBD2 (5 bases). Material: T cells isolated from PBMCs. The CDR3, as DNA: TGTGCCAGCAGCTTGGACTCTTTCAGCGAGCAGTACTTC. It specifies CASSLDSFSEQYF.